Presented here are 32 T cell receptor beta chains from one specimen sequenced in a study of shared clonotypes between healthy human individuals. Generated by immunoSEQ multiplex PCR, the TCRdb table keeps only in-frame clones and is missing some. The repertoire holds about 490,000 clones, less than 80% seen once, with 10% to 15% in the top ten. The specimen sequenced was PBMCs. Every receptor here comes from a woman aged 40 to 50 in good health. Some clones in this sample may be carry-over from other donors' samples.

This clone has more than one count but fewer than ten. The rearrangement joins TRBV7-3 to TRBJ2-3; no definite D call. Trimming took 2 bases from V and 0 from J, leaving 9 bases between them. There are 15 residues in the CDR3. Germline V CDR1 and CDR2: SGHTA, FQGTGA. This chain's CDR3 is CASSLRWGSTDTQYF. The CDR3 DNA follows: TGTGCCAGCAGCTTACGGTGGGGTAGCACAGATACGCAGTATTTT.

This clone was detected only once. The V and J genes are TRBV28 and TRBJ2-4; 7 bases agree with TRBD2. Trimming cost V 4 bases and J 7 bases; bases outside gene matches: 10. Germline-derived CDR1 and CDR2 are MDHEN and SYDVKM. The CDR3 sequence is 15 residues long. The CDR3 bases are TGTGCCAGCAGTTCCCATGCGGGAGATGGGAACATTCAGTACTTC. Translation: CASSSHAGDGNIQYF.

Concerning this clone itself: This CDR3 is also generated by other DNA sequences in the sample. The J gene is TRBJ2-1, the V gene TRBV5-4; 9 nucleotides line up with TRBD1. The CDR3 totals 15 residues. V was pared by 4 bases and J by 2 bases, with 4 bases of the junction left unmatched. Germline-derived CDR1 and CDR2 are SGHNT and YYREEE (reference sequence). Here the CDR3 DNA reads TGTGCCAGCAGCCTGGGGACAGGGCCCTACAATGAGCAGTTCTTC. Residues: CASSLGTGPYNEQFF.

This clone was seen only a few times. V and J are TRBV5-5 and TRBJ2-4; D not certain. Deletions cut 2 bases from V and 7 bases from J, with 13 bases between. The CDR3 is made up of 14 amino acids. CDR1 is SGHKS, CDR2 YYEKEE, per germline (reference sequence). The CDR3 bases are TGTGCCAGCAGCTTTGGCCAGCTCTTTAACATTCAGTACTTC. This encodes CASSFGQLFNIQYF.

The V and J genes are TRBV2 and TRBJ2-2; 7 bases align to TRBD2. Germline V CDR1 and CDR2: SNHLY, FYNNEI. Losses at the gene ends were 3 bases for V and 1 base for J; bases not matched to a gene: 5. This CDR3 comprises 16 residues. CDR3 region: CASSDWERENTGELFF. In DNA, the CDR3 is TGTGCCAGCAGTGACTGGGAGCGGGAGAACACCGGGGAGCTGTTTTTT. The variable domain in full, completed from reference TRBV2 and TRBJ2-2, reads EPEVTQTPSHQVTQMGQEVILRCVPISNHLYFYWYRQILGQKVEFLVSFYNNEISEKSEIFDDQFSVERPDGSNFTLKIRSTKLEDSAMYFCASSDWERENTGELFFGEGSRLTVL.

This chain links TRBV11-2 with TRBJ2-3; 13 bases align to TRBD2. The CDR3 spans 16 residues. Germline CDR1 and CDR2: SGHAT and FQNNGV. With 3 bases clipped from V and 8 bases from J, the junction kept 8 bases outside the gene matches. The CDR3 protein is CASSLPMGLAGRTQYF. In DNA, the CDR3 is TGTGCCAGCAGCTTGCCCATGGGACTAGCGGGGCGTACGCAGTATTTT.

CDR3 sequence reads: CASSAGTSGSWNTGELFF. In nucleotides, the CDR3 is TGTGCCAGCAGCGCCGGGACTAGCGGGAGTTGGAACACCGGGGAGCTGTTTTTT. The V gene is TRBV5-6, the J gene TRBJ2-2; TRBD2 agrees at 14 bases. The CDR3 runs to 18 residues. CDR1 SGHDT and CDR2 YYEEEE come from the germline V gene. V shed 4 bases and J 1 base; nucleotides not matched to a gene: 6.

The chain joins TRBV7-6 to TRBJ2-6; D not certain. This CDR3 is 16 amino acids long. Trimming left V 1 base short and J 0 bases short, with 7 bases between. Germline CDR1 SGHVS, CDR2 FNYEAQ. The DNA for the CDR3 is TGTGCCAGCAGCTTAGAACTGACCTCTGGGGCCAACGTCCTGACTTTC. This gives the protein CASSLELTSGANVLTF.

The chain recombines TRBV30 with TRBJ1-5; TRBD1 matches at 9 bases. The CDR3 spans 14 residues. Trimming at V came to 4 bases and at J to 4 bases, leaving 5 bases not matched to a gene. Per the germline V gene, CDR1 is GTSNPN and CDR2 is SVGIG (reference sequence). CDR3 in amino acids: CAWNLGTGNQPQHF. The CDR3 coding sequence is TGTGCCTGGAATCTCGGGACAGGGAATCAGCCCCAGCATTTT.

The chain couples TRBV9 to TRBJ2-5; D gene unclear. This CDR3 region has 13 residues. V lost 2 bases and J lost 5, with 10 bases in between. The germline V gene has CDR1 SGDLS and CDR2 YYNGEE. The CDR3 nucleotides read TGTGCCAGCAGCGTCGGCCAGGAGGAGACCCAGTACTTC. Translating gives CASSVGQEETQYF.

CDR3 sequence (DNA): TGTGCCAGCAGCCCGATTTATGGGGGCGCTTTCGGCAATCAGCCCCAGCATTTT. Protein sequence: CASSPIYGGAFGNQPQHF. The chain couples TRBV7-8 to TRBJ1-5; D is possibly TRBD1 (6 bases). The germline V and J ends were trimmed by 5 bases and 2 bases, with 22 bases remaining between them. Germline V CDR1 and CDR2: SGHVS, FQNEAQ. CDR3 length equals 18 residues.

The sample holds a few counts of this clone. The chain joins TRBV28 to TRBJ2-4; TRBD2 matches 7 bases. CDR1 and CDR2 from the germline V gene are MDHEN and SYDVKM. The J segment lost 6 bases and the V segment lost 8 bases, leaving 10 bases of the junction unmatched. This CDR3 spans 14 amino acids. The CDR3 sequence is CASGPSGVRNIQYF. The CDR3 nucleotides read TGTGCCAGCGGACCGAGCGGGGTGAGAAACATTCAGTACTTC.

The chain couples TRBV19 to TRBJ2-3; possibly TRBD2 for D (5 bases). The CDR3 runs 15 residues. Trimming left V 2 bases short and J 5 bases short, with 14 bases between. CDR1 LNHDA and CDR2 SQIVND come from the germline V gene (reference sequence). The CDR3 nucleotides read TGTGCCAGTAGTATAAGAGCGGCAGAGGGAGATACGCAGTATTTT. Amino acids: CASSIRAAEGDTQYF. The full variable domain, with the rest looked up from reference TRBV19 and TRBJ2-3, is DGGITQSPKYLFRKEGQNVTLSCEQNLNHDAMYWYRQDPGQGLRLIYYSQIVNDFQKGDIAEGYSVSREKKESFPLTVTSAQKNPTAFYLCASSIRAAEGDTQYFGPGTRLTVL.

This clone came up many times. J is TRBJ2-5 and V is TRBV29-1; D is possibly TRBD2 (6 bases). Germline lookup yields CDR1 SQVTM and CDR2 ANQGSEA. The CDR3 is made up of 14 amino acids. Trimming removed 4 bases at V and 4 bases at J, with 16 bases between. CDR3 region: CSVGTGRGIETQYF. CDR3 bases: TGCAGCGTTGGCACGGGGCGGGGAATAGAGACCCAGTACTTC.

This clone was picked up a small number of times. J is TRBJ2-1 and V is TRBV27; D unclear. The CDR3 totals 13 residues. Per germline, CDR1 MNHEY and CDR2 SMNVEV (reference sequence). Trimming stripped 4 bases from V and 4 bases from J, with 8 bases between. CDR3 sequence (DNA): TGTGCCAGCAGTTACTCGGTTTACAATGAGCAGTTCTTC. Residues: CASSYSVYNEQFF.

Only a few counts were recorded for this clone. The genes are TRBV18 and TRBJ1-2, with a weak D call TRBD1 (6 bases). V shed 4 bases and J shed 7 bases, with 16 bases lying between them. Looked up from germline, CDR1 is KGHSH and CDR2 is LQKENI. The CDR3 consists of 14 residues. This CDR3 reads CASSHNREESGYTF. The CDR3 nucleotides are TGTGCCAGCTCACATAACAGGGAAGAAAGTGGCTACACCTTC. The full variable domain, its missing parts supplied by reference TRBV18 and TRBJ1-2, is NAGVMQNPRHLVRRRGQEARLRCSPMKGHSHVYWYRQLPEEGLKFMVYLQKENIIDESGMPKERFSAEFPKEGPSILRIQQVVRGDSAAYFCASSHNREESGYTFGSGTRLTVV.

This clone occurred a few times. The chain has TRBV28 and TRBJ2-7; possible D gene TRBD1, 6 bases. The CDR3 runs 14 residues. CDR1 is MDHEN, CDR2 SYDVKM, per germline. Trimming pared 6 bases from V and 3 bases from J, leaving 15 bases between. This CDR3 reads CASSETGGNYEQYF. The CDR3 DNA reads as TGTGCCAGCAGCGAGACAGGCGGAAACTACGAGCAGTACTTC.

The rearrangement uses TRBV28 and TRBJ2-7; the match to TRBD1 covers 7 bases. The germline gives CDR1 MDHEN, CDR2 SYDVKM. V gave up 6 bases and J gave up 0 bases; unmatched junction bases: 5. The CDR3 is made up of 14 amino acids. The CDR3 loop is CASSSTGASYEQYF. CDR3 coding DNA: TGTGCCAGCAGCTCCACAGGGGCCTCCTACGAGCAGTACTTC.

The CDR3 sequence: CASSLFGRRGRKETQYF. The CDR3 DNA reads as TGTGCCAGCAGTTTATTCGGGAGGAGGGGCAGGAAAGAGACCCAGTACTTC. The V and J genes are TRBV28 and TRBJ2-5; 7 bases are shared with TRBD2. Losses at the gene ends were 1 base for V and 3 bases for J; bases not matched to a gene: 11. The CDR3 contains 17 residues. Germline V gene lookup returns CDR1 MDHEN and CDR2 SYDVKM.

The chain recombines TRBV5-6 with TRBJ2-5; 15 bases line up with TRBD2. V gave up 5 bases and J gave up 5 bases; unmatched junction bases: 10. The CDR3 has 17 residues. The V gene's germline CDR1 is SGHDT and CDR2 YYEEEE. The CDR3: CASRRTSGRVAGETQYF. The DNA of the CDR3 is TGTGCCAGCAGACGGACTAGCGGGAGGGTGGCCGGTGAGACCCAGTACTTC.

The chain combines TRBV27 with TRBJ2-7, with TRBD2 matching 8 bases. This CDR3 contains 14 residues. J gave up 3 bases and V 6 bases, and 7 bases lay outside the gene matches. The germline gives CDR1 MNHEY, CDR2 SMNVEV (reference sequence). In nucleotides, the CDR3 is TGTGCCAGCAGCCCCGGGACTAGATACTACGAGCAGTACTTC. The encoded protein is CASSPGTRYYEQYF.

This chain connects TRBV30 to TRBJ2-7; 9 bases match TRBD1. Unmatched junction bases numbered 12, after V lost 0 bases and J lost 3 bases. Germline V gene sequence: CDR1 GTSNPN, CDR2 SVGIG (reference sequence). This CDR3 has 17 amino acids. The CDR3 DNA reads TGTGCCTGGAGTGTACGTGGGACAGGGAAAAGAGGCTACGAGCAGTACTTC. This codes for CAWSVRGTGKRGYEQYF.

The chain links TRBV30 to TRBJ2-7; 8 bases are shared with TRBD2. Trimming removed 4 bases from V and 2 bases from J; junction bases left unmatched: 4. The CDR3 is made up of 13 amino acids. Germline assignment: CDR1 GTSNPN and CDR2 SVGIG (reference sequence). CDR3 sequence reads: CAWTSGSAYEQYF. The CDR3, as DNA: TGTGCCTGGACGAGCGGGAGCGCCTACGAGCAGTACTTC.

The CDR3: CASSPGQGATEQYF. The DNA of the CDR3 is TGTGCCAGCAGCCCGGGACAGGGGGCAACCGAGCAGTACTTC. The chain carries TRBV6-6 and TRBJ2-7, with 12 bases lining up with TRBD1. Trimming cost V 6 bases and J 6 bases; bases outside gene matches: 6. The CDR3 spans 14 residues. Germline CDR1 reads MNHNY; CDR2 reads SVGAGI (reference sequence).

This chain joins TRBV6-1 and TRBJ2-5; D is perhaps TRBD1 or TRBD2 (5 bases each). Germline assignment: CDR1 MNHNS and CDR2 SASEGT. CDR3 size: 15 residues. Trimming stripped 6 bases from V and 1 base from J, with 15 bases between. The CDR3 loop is CASSFYRDGQETQYF. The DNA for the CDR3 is TGTGCCAGCAGCTTTTACCGGGACGGCCAAGAGACCCAGTACTTC.

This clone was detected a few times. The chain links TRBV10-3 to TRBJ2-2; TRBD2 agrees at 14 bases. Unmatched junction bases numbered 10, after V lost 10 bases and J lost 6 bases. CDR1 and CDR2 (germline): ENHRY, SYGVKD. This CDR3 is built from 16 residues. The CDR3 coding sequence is TGTGCCACCCTGGGACTAGCGGGAGAGGGTGCCGGGGAGCTGTTTTTT. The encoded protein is CATLGLAGEGAGELFF.

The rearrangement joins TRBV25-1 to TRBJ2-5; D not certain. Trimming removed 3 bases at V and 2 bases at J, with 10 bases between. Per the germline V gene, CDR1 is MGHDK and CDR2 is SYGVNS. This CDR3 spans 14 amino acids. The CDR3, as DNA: TGTGCCAGCAGTGACACAGACTTTCAAGAGACCCAGTACTTC. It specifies CASSDTDFQETQYF.

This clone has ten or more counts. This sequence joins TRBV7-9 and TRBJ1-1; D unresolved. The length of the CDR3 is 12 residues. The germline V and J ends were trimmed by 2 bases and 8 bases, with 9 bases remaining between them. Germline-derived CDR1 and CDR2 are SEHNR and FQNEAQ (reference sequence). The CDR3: CASSLLVGEAFF. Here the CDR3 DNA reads TGTGCCAGCAGCTTATTGGTAGGGGAAGCTTTCTTT.

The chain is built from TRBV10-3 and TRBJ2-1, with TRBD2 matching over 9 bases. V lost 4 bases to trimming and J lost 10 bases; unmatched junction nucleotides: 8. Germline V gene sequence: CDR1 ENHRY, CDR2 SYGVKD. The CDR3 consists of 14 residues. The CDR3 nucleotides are TGTGCCATCAGTGGGTCTAGCGGGGCCCCGGAGCAGTTCTTC. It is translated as CAISGSSGAPEQFF.

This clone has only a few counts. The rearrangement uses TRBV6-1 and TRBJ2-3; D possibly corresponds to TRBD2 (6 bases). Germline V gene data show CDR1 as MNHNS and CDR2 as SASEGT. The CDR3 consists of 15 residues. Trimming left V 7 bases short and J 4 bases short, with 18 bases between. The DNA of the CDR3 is TGTGCCAGCAAAGACGCCTCAGCGGGCGCAGATACGCAGTATTTT. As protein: CASKDASAGADTQYF.

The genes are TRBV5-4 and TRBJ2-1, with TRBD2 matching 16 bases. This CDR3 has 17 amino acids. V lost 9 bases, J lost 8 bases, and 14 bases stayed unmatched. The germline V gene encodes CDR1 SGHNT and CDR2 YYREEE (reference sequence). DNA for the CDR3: TGTGCCACCAAGGGACTAGCGGGAGGGCCGGTAATTGATGAGCAGTTCTTC. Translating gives CATKGLAGGPVIDEQFF.

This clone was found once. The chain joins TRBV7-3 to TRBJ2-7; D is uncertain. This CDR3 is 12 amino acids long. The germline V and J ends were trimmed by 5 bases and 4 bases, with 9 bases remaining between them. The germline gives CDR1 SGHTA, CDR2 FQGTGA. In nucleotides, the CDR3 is TGTGCCAGCAGCCGGTGGGGTTACGAGCAGTACTTC. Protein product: CASSRWGYEQYF.